This T cell receptor (beta chain) was found in a study of T cells after posttransplantation cyclophosphamide. Points from the study as a whole: TRB clonality was highly associated with recipient CMV seropositivity and reactivation. Blood and skin or GI T cell repertoires showed limited TRB overlap.

This CDR3 comprises 15 residues. V was clipped by 3 bases and J by 6 bases; unmatched bases: 7. This clone has ten or more counts. Its specificity is not known. Generated by immunoSEQ multiplex PCR, the TCRdb table keeps only in-frame clones and is missing some. The counts give under 40,000 clones, none of them seen only once; 6.5% to 7% is held by the top ten. This chain joins TRBV12-3 or TRBV12-4 and TRBJ2-7; 11 positions agree with TRBD2. The sequence derives from a woman aged 45 to 65 in good health and a related stem cell transplant donor. The source material was PBMCs. In nucleotides, the CDR3 is TGTGCCAGCAGTTTTAGCGGGAGGGGGGCGGCCGAGCAGTACTTC. Protein product: CASSFSGRGAAEQYF.